A selection of T cell receptor beta chains follows, all from one sample in a study of post-analysis software for immune sequencing data. MiXCR was run by TCRdb on the PCR reads, yielding one entry per CDR3 protein. The sample comprises approximately 460,000 distinct CDR3 sequences, roughly 46% of which are singletons, and about 12% rests with the top ten. Sequencing was carried out using blood. These receptors came from a girl aged 10 to 17 with multiple sclerosis. CDR3s include the opening cysteine and the closing phenylalanine or tryptophan. The D gene is left open where the match is weak. Part of the rows lack a size; the others show once, few, many or a class for expanded clones.

cdr3_aa: CASSQESLRSSGANVLTF
cdr3_nt: TGTGCCAGCAGCCAAGAATCGCTCCGTAGCTCTGGGGCCAACGTCCTGACTTTC
d_call: .
j_call: TRBJ2-6
clone_size: once
v_call: TRBV4-2

cdr3_aa: CASSKDRGTGGYGYTF
cdr3_nt: TGTGCCAGCAGCAAGGATCGAGGCACAGGGGGCTATGGCTACACCTTC
d_call: .
j_call: TRBJ1-2
clone_size: .
v_call: TRBV21-1

cdr3_aa: CASSAGTSRYNEQFF
cdr3_nt: TGTGCCAGCAGCGCCGGGACTAGCAGATACAATGAGCAGTTCTTC
d_call: TRBD2
j_call: TRBJ2-1
clone_size: .
v_call: TRBV11-3

cdr3_aa: CSGEHQETQYF
cdr3_nt: TGCAGTGGCGAGCACCAAGAGACCCAGTACTTC
d_call: .
j_call: TRBJ2-5
clone_size: few
v_call: TRBV20-1

cdr3_aa: CAIQMGDGYYNEQFF
cdr3_nt: TGTGCCATCCAAATGGGGGACGGTTACTACAATGAGCAGTTCTTC
d_call: .
j_call: TRBJ2-1
clone_size: .
v_call: TRBV12-3/TRBV12-4

cdr3_aa: CASSQTSPTYNEQFF
cdr3_nt: TGTGCCAGCAGCCAGACTAGCCCGACTTACAATGAGCAGTTCTTC
d_call: TRBD2
j_call: TRBJ2-1
clone_size: .
v_call: TRBV7-9

cdr3_aa: CASSPELENTEAFF
cdr3_nt: TGTGCCAGCAGCCCCGAGTTGGAGAACACTGAAGCTTTCTTT
d_call: .
j_call: TRBJ1-1
clone_size: few
v_call: TRBV7-3

cdr3_aa: CSARSGAGSSGANVLTF
cdr3_nt: TGCAGTGCTAGGTCCGGCGCGGGGTCCTCTGGGGCCAACGTCCTGACTTTC
d_call: .
j_call: TRBJ2-6
clone_size: few
v_call: TRBV20-1

cdr3_aa: CASSAYYGETQYF
cdr3_nt: TGTGCCAGCAGTGCCTATTACGGAGAGACCCAGTACTTC
d_call: .
j_call: TRBJ2-5
clone_size: few
v_call: TRBV12-3/TRBV12-4

cdr3_aa: CASSQEPGGQRIEAFF
cdr3_nt: TGCGCCAGCAGCCAAGAACCGGGTGGACAGCGGATTGAAGCTTTCTTT
d_call: .
j_call: TRBJ1-1
clone_size: .
v_call: TRBV4-1

cdr3_aa: CASSVTRETQYF
cdr3_nt: TGCGCCAGCAGTGTAACACGGGAGACCCAGTACTTC
d_call: .
j_call: TRBJ2-5
clone_size: few
v_call: TRBV10-2

cdr3_aa: CASRDKYNEQFF
cdr3_nt: TGTGCCAGCAGAGACAAGTACAATGAGCAGTTCTTC
d_call: .
j_call: TRBJ2-1
clone_size: .
v_call: TRBV12-3/TRBV12-4

cdr3_aa: CSVEGTGDYNEQFF
cdr3_nt: TGCAGCGTTGAAGGGACAGGAGATTACAATGAGCAGTTCTTC
d_call: TRBD1
j_call: TRBJ2-1
clone_size: few
v_call: TRBV29-1

cdr3_aa: CAISPTGLDNQPQHF
cdr3_nt: TGTGCCATCAGCCCGACAGGGTTGGACAATCAGCCCCAGCATTTT
d_call: TRBD1
j_call: TRBJ1-5
clone_size: .
v_call: TRBV10-3

cdr3_aa: CASSHPRGTGGASNQPQHF
cdr3_nt: TGCGCCAGCAGCCACCCGAGGGGGACAGGGGGCGCGAGCAATCAGCCCCAGCATTTT
d_call: TRBD1
j_call: TRBJ1-5
clone_size: .
v_call: TRBV4-1

cdr3_aa: CATFGGEFGEQYF
cdr3_nt: TGTGCCACCTTTGGAGGGGAGTTTGGTGAGCAGTACTTC
d_call: .
j_call: TRBJ2-5
clone_size: .
v_call: TRBV10-3

cdr3_aa: CSVGSEPQHF
cdr3_nt: TGCAGCGTGGGGTCTGAGCCCCAGCATTTT
d_call: .
j_call: TRBJ1-5
clone_size: .
v_call: TRBV29-1

cdr3_aa: CSASPGSAGDGYTF
cdr3_nt: TGCAGTGCTAGTCCAGGGTCGGCAGGGGATGGCTACACCTTC
d_call: .
j_call: TRBJ1-2
clone_size: .
v_call: TRBV20-1

cdr3_aa: CSARVPGLDYNEQFF
cdr3_nt: TGCAGTGCTAGAGTCCCAGGGTTAGACTACAATGAGCAGTTCTTC
d_call: .
j_call: TRBJ2-1
clone_size: many
v_call: TRBV20-1

cdr3_aa: CASSSGQGGYTIDQETQYF
cdr3_nt: TGCGCCAGCAGTTCAGGACAGGGGGGCTACACTATAGACCAAGAGACCCAGTACTTC
d_call: TRBD1
j_call: TRBJ2-5
clone_size: few
v_call: TRBV5-1

cdr3_aa: CASSFYQTVQETQYF
cdr3_nt: TGTGCCAGCAGCTTTTACCAAACCGTCCAAGAGACCCAGTACTTC
d_call: .
j_call: TRBJ2-5
clone_size: few
v_call: TRBV5-5

cdr3_aa: CATSEGGKGYEQYF
cdr3_nt: TGTGCCACCAGCGAGGGGGGGAAGGGCTACGAGCAGTACTTC
d_call: .
j_call: TRBJ2-7
clone_size: .
v_call: TRBV24-1

cdr3_aa: CASSRHSGSVYNEQFF
cdr3_nt: TGTGCCAGCAGTCGACATAGCGGGTCTGTCTACAATGAGCAGTTCTTC
d_call: .
j_call: TRBJ2-1
clone_size: few
v_call: TRBV21-1

cdr3_aa: CASSLSEDGTPLHF
cdr3_nt: TGTGCCAGCAGCCTATCGGAGGACGGGACACCCCTCCACTTT
d_call: .
j_call: TRBJ1-6
clone_size: .
v_call: TRBV12-3/TRBV12-4

cdr3_aa: CASSLLGGQGDEQFF
cdr3_nt: TGTGCCAGCAGTTTATTGGGGGGACAGGGGGATGAGCAGTTCTTC
d_call: TRBD1
j_call: TRBJ2-1
clone_size: .
v_call: TRBV28